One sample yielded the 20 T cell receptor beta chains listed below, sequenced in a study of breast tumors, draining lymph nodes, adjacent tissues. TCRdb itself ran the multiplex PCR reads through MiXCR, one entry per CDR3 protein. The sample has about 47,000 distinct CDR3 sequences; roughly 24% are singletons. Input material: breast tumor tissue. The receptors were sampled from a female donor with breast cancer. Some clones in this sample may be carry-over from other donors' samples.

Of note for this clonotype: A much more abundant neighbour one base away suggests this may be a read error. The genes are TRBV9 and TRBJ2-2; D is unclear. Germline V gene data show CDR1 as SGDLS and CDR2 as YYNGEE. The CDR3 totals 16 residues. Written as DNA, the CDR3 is TGTGCCAGCGGCGTAGGGTTTAGCCCGAACACCGGGGAGCTGTTTTTT. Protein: CASGVGFSPNTGELFF.

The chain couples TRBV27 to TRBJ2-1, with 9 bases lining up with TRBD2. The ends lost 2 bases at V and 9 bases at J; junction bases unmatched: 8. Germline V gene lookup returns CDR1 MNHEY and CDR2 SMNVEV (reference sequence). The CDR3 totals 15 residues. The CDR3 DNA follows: TGTGCCAGCAGTTTACCCGCTAGCGGGGTCGGTGAGCAGTTCTTC. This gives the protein CASSLPASGVGEQFF.

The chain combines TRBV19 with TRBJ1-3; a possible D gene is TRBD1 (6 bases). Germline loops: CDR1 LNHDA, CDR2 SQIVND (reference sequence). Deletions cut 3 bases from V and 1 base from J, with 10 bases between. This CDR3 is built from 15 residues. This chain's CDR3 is CASSIGTGSGNTIYF. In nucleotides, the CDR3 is TGTGCCAGTAGTATCGGAACAGGGTCTGGAAACACCATATATTTT.

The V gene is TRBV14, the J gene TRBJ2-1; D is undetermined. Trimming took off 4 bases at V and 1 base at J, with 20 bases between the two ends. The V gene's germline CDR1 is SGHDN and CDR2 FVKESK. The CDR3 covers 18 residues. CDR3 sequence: CASSRLLDARKSYNEQFF. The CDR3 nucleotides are TGTGCCAGCAGCCGCCTCCTGGACGCCCGGAAGTCCTACAATGAGCAGTTCTTC.

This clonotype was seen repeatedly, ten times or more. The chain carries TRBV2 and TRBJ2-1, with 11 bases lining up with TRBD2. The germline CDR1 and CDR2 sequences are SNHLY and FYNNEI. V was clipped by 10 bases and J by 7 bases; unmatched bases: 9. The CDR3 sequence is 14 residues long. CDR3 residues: CAIPSGRLRNEQFF. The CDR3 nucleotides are TGTGCCATCCCTAGCGGGAGGTTGCGAAATGAGCAGTTCTTC.

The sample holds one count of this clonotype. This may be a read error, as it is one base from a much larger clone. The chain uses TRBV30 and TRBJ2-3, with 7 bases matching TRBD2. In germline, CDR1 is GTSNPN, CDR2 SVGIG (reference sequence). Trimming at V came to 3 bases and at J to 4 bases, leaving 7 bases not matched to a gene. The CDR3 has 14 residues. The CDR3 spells CAWSRREVADTQYF. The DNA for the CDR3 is TGTGCCTGGAGCCGACGGGAGGTGGCAGATACGCAGTATTTT.

Here the CDR3 reads CSVDPGQLTSTEAFF. CDR3 nucleotides: TGCAGCGTGGACCCGGGACAACTAACATCCACTGAAGCTTTCTTT. The V call is TRBV29-1, the J call TRBJ1-1; weak D call: TRBD1 (6 bases). Germline-derived CDR1 and CDR2 are SQVTM and ANQGSEA. Trimming left V 6 bases short and J 4 bases short, with 21 bases between. CDR3 length: 15 amino acids.

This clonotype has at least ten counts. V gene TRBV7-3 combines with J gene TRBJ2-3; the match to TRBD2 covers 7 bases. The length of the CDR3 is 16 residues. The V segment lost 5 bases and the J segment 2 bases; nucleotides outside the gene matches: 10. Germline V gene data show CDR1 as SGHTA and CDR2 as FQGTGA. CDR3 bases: TGTGCCAGCAGCCCCGGACTAGATGGTGACACAGATACGCAGTATTTT. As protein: CASSPGLDGDTDTQYF.

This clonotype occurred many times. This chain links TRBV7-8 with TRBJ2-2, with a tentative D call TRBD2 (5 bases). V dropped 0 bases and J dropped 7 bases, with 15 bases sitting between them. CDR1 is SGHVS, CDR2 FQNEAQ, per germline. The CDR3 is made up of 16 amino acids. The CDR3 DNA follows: TGTGCCAGCAGCTTAGCGGGAGCCTCCTATGGCGGGGAGCTGTTTTTT. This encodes CASSLAGASYGGELFF.

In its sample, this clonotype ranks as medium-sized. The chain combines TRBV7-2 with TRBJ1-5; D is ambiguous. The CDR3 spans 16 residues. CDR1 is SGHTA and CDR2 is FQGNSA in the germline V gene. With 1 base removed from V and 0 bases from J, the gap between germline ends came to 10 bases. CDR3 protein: CASSLVGMYSNQPQHF. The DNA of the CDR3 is TGTGCCAGCAGCTTAGTAGGGATGTATAGCAATCAGCCCCAGCATTTT.

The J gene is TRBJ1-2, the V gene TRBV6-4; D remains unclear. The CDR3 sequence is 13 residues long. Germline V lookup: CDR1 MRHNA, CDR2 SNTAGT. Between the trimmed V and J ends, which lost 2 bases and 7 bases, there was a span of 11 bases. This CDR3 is CASSDDSVGGYTF. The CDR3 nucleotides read TGTGCCAGCAGTGACGATTCAGTAGGTGGCTACACCTTC.

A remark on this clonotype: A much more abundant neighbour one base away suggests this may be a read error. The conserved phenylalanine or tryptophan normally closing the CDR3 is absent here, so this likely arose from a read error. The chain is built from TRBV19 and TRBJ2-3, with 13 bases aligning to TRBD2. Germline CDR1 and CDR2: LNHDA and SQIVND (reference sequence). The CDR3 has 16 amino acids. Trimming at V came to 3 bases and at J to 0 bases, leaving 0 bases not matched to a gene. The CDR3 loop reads CASSMGLAGSTDTQYL. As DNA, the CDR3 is TGTGCCAGTAGTATGGGACTAGCGGGAAGCACAGATACGCAGTATCTT.

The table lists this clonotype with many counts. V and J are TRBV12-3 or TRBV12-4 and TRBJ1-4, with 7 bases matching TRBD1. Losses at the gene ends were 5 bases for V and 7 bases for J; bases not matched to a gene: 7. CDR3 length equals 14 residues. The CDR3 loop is CASSLRQGGEKLFF. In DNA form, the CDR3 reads TGTGCCAGCAGTCTTCGACAGGGAGGTGAAAAACTGTTTTTT.

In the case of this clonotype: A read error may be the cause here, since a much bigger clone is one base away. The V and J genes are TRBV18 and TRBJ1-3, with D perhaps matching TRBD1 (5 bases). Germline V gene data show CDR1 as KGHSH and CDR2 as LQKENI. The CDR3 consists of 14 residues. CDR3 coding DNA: TGTGCCAGCTCTGGGATTGACAGAGGAAGCACCATATATTTT. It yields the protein CASSGIDRGSTIYF.

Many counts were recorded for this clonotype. Written as DNA, the CDR3 is TGTGCCAGCAGTTTCACCCGACTAGCGGATTACTCCTACGAGCAGTACTTC. Protein product: CASSFTRLADYSYEQYF. The V call is TRBV27, the J call TRBJ2-7; TRBD2 agrees at 9 bases. V trimming: 3 bases; J trimming: 0 bases; junction bases outside the gene matches: 9. This CDR3 comprises 17 residues. Germline CDR1 MNHEY, CDR2 SMNVEV (reference sequence).

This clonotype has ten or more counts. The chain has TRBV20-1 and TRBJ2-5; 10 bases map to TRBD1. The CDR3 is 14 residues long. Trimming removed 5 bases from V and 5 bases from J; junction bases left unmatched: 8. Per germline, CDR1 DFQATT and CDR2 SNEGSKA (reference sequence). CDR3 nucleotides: TGCAGTGCTCGCAAGACAGGGGGCTTCGAGACCCAGTACTTC. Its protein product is CSARKTGGFETQYF.

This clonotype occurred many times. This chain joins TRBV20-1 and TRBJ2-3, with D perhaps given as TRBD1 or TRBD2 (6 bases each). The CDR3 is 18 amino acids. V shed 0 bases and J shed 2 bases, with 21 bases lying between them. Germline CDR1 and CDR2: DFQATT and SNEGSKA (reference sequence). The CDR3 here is CSAREVGASEHPTDTQYF. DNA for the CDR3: TGCAGTGCTAGAGAAGTGGGGGCTAGCGAGCACCCCACAGATACGCAGTATTTT.

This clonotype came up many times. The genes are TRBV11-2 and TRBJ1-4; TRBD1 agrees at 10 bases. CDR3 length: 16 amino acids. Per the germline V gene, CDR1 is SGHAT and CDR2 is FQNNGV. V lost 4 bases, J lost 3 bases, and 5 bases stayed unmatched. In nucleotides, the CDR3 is TGTGCCAGCAGCTCAAGACAGGGGGCCGCTAATGAAAAACTGTTTTTT. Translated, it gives CASSSRQGAANEKLFF.

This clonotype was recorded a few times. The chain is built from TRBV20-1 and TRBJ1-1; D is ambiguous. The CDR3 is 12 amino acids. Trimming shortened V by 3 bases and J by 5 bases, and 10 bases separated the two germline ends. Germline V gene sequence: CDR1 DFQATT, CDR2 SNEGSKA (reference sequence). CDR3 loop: CSASRQLTEAFF. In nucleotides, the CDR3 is TGCAGTGCTAGTAGGCAGTTAACTGAAGCTTTCTTT.

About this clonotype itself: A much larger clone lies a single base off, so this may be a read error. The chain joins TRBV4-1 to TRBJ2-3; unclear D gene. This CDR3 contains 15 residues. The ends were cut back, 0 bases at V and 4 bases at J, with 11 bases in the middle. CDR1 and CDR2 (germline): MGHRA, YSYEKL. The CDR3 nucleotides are TGCGCCAGCAGCCAAGAATTCTCCAGCGCAGATACGCAGTATTTT. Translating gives CASSQEFSSADTQYF.